This entry lists 24 T cell receptor beta chains sequenced from one sample in a study of blood T cell repertoires in COVID-19. The repertoire was sequenced with immunoSEQ multiplex PCR; TCRdb's copy has only in-frame clones and lacks some. This table holds 220,000 or so clones, 85% to 90% found once. What was sequenced was peripheral blood. These receptors were collected from a woman aged 50 to 60 with COVID-19, enrolled during active disease.

V gene TRBV10-1 combines with J gene TRBJ2-7, with 13 bases fitting TRBD2. The CDR3 covers 18 residues. The J segment lost 0 bases and the V segment lost 7 bases, leaving 12 bases of the junction unmatched. CDR1 is WNHNN and CDR2 is SYGVQD in the germline V gene (reference sequence). In DNA form, the CDR3 reads TGCGCCAGCACGGAAGGGACTAGCGGGGCCTCCGTCTCCTACGAGCAGTACTTC. It specifies CASTEGTSGASVSYEQYF.

The chain combines TRBV12-3 or TRBV12-4 with TRBJ1-1; TRBD1 matches at 8 bases. The trim removed 4 bases at V and 8 bases at J, leaving 6 bases unmatched. The CDR3 contains 13 residues. The CDR3 bases are TGTGCCAGCAGTTCCGGGCGGGACAGGGAAGCTTTCTTT. Amino acids: CASSSGRDREAFF.

The chain employs TRBV7-2 and TRBJ1-2, with D unclear. This CDR3 comprises 13 residues. Trimming removed 1 base at V and 8 bases at J, with 11 bases between. CDR1 is SGHTA, CDR2 FQGNSA, per germline. The CDR3 bases are TGTGCCAGCAGCTTAGGTCAGACGAGGGGCTACACCTTC. Protein product: CASSLGQTRGYTF.

V gene TRBV5-1 combines with J gene TRBJ1-5; D perhaps matches TRBD1 (5 bases). V was trimmed by 4 bases and J by 7 bases, leaving 12 bases between them. CDR3 length: 13 amino acids. Germline values: CDR1 SGHRS, CDR2 YFSETQ. CDR3 residues: CASSTRGRQPQHF. DNA for the CDR3: TGCGCCAGCAGCACCCGGGGGAGGCAGCCCCAGCATTTT.

V usage is TRBV5-6 and J usage is TRBJ1-1, with TRBD1 matching 9 bases. After removal of 4 bases from V and 3 bases from J, the junction contained 10 bases not matched to a gene. Germline V CDR1 and CDR2: SGHDT, YYEEEE. CDR3 length: 16 amino acids. Here the CDR3 reads CASSKVDRGRDTEAFF. The CDR3 DNA reads TGTGCCAGCAGCAAAGTGGACAGGGGTAGGGACACTGAAGCTTTCTTT.

The rearrangement uses TRBV2 and TRBJ2-1, with a weak D call TRBD2 (6 bases). CDR1 and CDR2 (germline): SNHLY, FYNNEI. V was trimmed by 6 bases and J by 7 bases, leaving 19 bases between them. The CDR3 length is 15 residues. The chain's CDR3 is CASSPVGGAYNEQFF. The DNA for the CDR3 is TGTGCCAGCAGCCCGGTTGGCGGGGCGTATAATGAGCAGTTCTTC. Looking up the rest from reference TRBV2 and TRBJ2-1 gives the full variable domain: EPEVTQTPSHQVTQMGQEVILRCVPISNHLYFYWYRQILGQKVEFLVSFYNNEISEKSEIFDDQFSVERPDGSNFTLKIRSTKLEDSAMYFCASSPVGGAYNEQFFGPGTRLTVL.

The CDR3 sequence: CASSYSPAQGEETQYF. In DNA, the CDR3 is TGTGCCAGCAGTTACTCCCCGGCGCAGGGGGAAGAGACCCAGTACTTC. The chain has TRBV6-5 and TRBJ2-5; TRBD1 matches 7 bases. Unmatched junction bases numbered 7, after V lost 0 bases and J lost 3 bases. Germline assignment: CDR1 MNHEY and CDR2 SVGAGI. This CDR3 is 16 amino acids long.

This clone was seen once. The V call is TRBV4-3, the J call TRBJ1-1; D might be TRBD1 (6 bases). The V end was cut by 0 bases, the J end by 9 bases, with 17 bases between. CDR1 is LGHNA, CDR2 YSLEER, per germline. The CDR3 is 15 residues long. This chain's CDR3 is CASSQDRVRTAQAFF. The DNA of the CDR3 is TGCGCCAGCAGCCAAGATAGGGTTAGGACAGCTCAAGCTTTCTTT.

This clone was found many times. The V call is TRBV5-1, the J call TRBJ1-6; TRBD1 is a possible D gene (5 bases). The CDR3 length is 14 residues. Germline loops: CDR1 SGHRS, CDR2 YFSETQ. The ends were cut back, 7 bases at V and 9 bases at J, with 17 bases in the middle. CDR3 residues: CASRGTPASSPLHF. The CDR3 DNA reads as TGCGCCAGCCGGGGGACCCCGGCATCTTCACCCCTCCACTTT.

The rearrangement links TRBV5-1 to TRBJ2-3, with TRBD2 as a possible D gene (5 bases). Trimming pared 4 bases from V and 6 bases from J, leaving 18 bases between. Germline values: CDR1 SGHRS, CDR2 YFSETQ. CDR3 length equals 15 residues. CDR3 sequence: CASSRPGPPGDTQYF. CDR3 coding DNA: TGCGCCAGCAGCCGGCCGGGTCCTCCGGGGGATACGCAGTATTTT.

The chain uses TRBV5-5 and TRBJ2-7; 11 bases line up with TRBD1. The V gene's germline CDR1 is SGHKS and CDR2 YYEKEE (reference sequence). The CDR3 contains 15 residues. J gave up 3 bases and V 4 bases, and 6 bases lay outside the gene matches. CDR3 protein: CASSLGTGGFYEQYF. CDR3 nucleotide sequence: TGTGCCAGCAGCCTCGGGACAGGGGGATTCTACGAGCAGTACTTC.

Written as DNA, the CDR3 is TGTGCCTGGAGTGTAAACGGAGCTAACTATGGCTACACCTTC. This encodes CAWSVNGANYGYTF. V and J are TRBV30 and TRBJ1-2, with no clear D. CDR1 is GTSNPN and CDR2 is SVGIG in the germline V gene (reference sequence). V was trimmed by 0 bases and J by 0 bases, leaving 8 bases between them. The CDR3 has 14 amino acids.

J is TRBJ1-5 and V is TRBV2, with D possibly matching TRBD1 (5 bases). The CDR3 has 18 residues. CDR1 is SNHLY, CDR2 FYNNEI, per germline. V lost 5 bases to trimming and J lost 2 bases, with 22 bases between them. CDR3 sequence (DNA): TGTGCCAGCAGTCCCTCTCGGACACCCTTTAGTGGCAATCAGCCCCAGCATTTT. It translates to CASSPSRTPFSGNQPQHF.

This clone showed up just once. The chain recombines TRBV10-3 with TRBJ1-2; 10 bases map to TRBD1. V gave up 4 bases and J gave up 6 bases; unmatched junction bases: 11. Germline lookup yields CDR1 ENHRY and CDR2 SYGVKD. The CDR3 totals 16 residues. The CDR3 loop reads CAISVPGQGSGDGYTF. The CDR3 DNA reads TGTGCCATCAGTGTACCGGGACAGGGGAGTGGTGATGGCTACACCTTC.

V usage is TRBV4-3 and J usage is TRBJ1-1, with TRBD1 identical over 7 bases. The germline CDR1 and CDR2 sequences are LGHNA and YSLEER. This CDR3 has 14 amino acids. V was clipped by 1 base and J by 3 bases; unmatched bases: 2. The CDR3 DNA reads as TGCGCCAGCAGCCAAGTTACAGGGGACACTGAAGCTTTCTTT. It translates to CASSQVTGDTEAFF.

The V call is TRBV2, the J call TRBJ2-7; 9 nucleotides agree with TRBD1. CDR1 and CDR2 (germline): SNHLY, FYNNEI. CDR3 length: 15 residues. V lost 5 bases, J lost 2 bases, and 7 bases stayed unmatched. DNA for the CDR3: TGTGCCAGCAGTCTCAGGACAGGGGCGGCCTACGAGCAGTACTTC. Translation: CASSLRTGAAYEQYF.

The chain recombines TRBV5-1 with TRBJ1-6, with 7 bases fitting TRBD1. V dropped 5 bases and J dropped 14; count of bases not matched to a gene: 4. The CDR3 sequence is 11 residues long. Looked up from germline, CDR1 is SGHRS and CDR2 is YFSETQ. DNA of the CDR3: TGCGCCAGCAGTTGGGACAGATCCCTCCACTTT. It codes for CASSWDRSLHF.

This chain links TRBV7-3 with TRBJ1-1; D is undetermined. V lost 0 bases and J lost 1, with 6 bases in between. This CDR3 contains 14 residues. The V gene's germline CDR1 is SGHTA and CDR2 FQGTGA. CDR3 protein: CASSLTPGNTEAFF. The CDR3 DNA sequence: TGTGCCAGCAGCTTAACCCCAGGGAACACTGAAGCTTTCTTT.

The rearrangement links TRBV11-2 to TRBJ2-7, with 11 bases matching TRBD2. The CDR3 spans 15 residues. CDR1 is SGHAT and CDR2 is FQNNGV in the germline V gene. V was clipped by 5 bases and J by 2 bases; unmatched bases: 5. The CDR3 coding sequence is TGTGCCAGCAGCCCGGGACTAGCGGACACCTACGAGCAGTACTTC. It encodes CASSPGLADTYEQYF.

The rearrangement joins TRBV28 to TRBJ1-4; D is unresolved. The CDR3 extends over 15 amino acids. CDR1 MDHEN and CDR2 SYDVKM come from the germline V gene. The V end lost 2 bases, the J end lost 8 bases, and 15 bases lay between the germline ends. CDR3 residues: CASSLKELVEEKLFF. In DNA, the CDR3 is TGTGCCAGCAGTTTAAAAGAACTAGTGGAGGAAAAACTGTTTTTT.

V is TRBV5-1 and J is TRBJ2-7, with D possibly being TRBD1 (5 bases). The CDR3 spans 18 residues. V lost 3 bases and J 1 base, leaving 23 bases between the germline ends. Germline CDR1 is SGHRS and CDR2 is YFSETQ. CDR3 region: CASSCRNGHLFRSYEQYV. The CDR3 DNA is TGCGCCAGCAGCTGTCGCAATGGACACCTGTTCCGATCCTACGAGCAGTACGTC.

The V gene is TRBV5-6, the J gene TRBJ1-5, with D maybe TRBD1 (5 bases). Trimming left V 4 bases short and J 6 bases short, with 20 bases between. The CDR3 is made up of 16 amino acids. Germline CDR1 SGHDT, CDR2 YYEEEE. CDR3 nucleotides: TGTGCCAGCAGCCATAACGGGGGAGGATGGGGTCAGCCCCAGCATTTT. This encodes CASSHNGGGWGQPQHF.

The chain links TRBV18 to TRBJ2-1, with D possibly being TRBD1 (7 bases). Per germline, CDR1 KGHSH and CDR2 LQKENI. Trimming removed 0 bases at V and 7 bases at J, with 16 bases between. This CDR3 has 16 residues. CDR3 sequence reads: CASSPPLQGGGNEQFF. The CDR3, as DNA: TGTGCCAGCTCACCACCGTTGCAGGGGGGTGGAAATGAGCAGTTCTTC.

J is TRBJ2-2 and V is TRBV28, with D perhaps matching TRBD2 (6 bases). Trimming left V 7 bases short and J 0 bases short, with 18 bases between. The CDR3 spans 17 residues. Germline lookup yields CDR1 MDHEN and CDR2 SYDVKM. CDR3 protein: CASTDTPGESNTGELFF. The CDR3 DNA sequence: TGTGCCAGCACTGATACCCCGGGAGAGTCGAACACCGGGGAGCTGTTTTTT.